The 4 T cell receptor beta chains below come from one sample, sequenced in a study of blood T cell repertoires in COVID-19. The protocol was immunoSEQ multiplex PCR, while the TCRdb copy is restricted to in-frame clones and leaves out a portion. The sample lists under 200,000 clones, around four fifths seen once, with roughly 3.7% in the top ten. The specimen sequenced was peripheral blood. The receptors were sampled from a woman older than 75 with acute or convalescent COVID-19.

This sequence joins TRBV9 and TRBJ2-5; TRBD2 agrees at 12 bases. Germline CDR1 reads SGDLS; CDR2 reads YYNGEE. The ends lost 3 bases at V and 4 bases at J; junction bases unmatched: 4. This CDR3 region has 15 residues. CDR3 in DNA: TGTGCCAGCAGCGCTAGCGGGGGGGCCGGAGAGACCCAGTACTTC. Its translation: CASSASGGAGETQYF.

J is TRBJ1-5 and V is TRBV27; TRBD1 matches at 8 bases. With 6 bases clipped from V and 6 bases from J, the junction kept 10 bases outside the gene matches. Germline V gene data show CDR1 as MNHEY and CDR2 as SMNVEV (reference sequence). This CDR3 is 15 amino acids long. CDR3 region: CASRSDRGRGQPQHF. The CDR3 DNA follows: TGTGCCAGCAGATCAGACAGGGGACGGGGTCAGCCCCAGCATTTT.

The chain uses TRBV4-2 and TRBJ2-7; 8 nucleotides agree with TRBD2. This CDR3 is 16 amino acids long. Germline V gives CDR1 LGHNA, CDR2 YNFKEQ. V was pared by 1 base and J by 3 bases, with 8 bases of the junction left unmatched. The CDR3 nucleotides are TGTGCCAGCAGCCAAGCCCTGGGACTAGAGGTCTACGAGCAGTACTTC. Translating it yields CASSQALGLEVYEQYF.

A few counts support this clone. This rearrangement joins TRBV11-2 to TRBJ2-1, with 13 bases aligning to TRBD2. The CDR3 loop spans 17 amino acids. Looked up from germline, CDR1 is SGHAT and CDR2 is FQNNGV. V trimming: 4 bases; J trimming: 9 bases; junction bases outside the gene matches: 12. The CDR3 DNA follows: TGTGCCAGCAGCTCCCTCCGGACTAGCGGGGGTGGCCCTGAGCAGTTCTTC. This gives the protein CASSSLRTSGGGPEQFF.